The TCR beta chain described here comes from a study of blood T cell repertoires in COVID-19. Study-level background: There were acute and convalescent COVID-19 samples, and they came from the United States, Italy and Spain. In each case, the material was cDNA or gDNA derived from T cells, B-cell-depleted T cells, or PBMCs.

Profiling relied on immunoSEQ multiplex PCR, and the TCRdb table lists in-frame clones only, not all of them. The sample carries 110,000 or so clones, 75% to 90% recorded once. The CDR3 is 18 amino acids. Germline V gene sequence: CDR1 LNHDA, CDR2 SQIVND (reference sequence). The junction had 10 bases not matched to a gene; V was cut back by 0 bases and J by 3 bases. The sequenced sample was peripheral blood. The TCR was taken from a human donor in a cohort sampled during active COVID-19. V and J are TRBV19 and TRBJ2-3; 9 nucleotides match TRBD2. The CDR3 DNA follows: TGTGCCAGTAGTATAGATCGGGCCCTCAGCGGGAGGACAGATACGCAGTATTTT. This gives the protein CASSIDRALSGRTDTQYF.